Each of the 17 T cell receptor beta chains below was sequenced from the same sample in a study of T cells in Graves' hyperthyroidism and ophthalmopathy. There were TCR beta CDR3 regions amplified from RNA transcripts. Primed by the HTBI set, a first-round RT-PCR was run on the TCR CDR3. TCRdb re-analysed the multiplex PCR reads in MiXCR, keeping a single row per CDR3 protein. Altogether 300,000 to 350,000 distinct CDR3 sequences are present, approximately 15% being singletons, with the ten largest covering roughly 24%. Sequenced sample: blood. Receptors were obtained from a woman younger than 45 with Graves' hyperthyroidism.

There are many counts of this clonotype. The chain employs TRBV28 and TRBJ2-4; a possible D gene is TRBD1 (6 bases). Germline CDR1 MDHEN, CDR2 SYDVKM. The V end was cut by 6 bases, the J end by 5 bases, with 11 bases between. CDR3 length: 13 residues. CDR3 residues: CASRDTGQNIQYF. Here the CDR3 DNA reads TGTGCCAGCAGGGATACAGGGCAAAACATTCAGTACTTC.

This sequence joins TRBV6-2 or TRBV6-3 and TRBJ2-7, with 7 bases lining up with TRBD1. The germline V gene has CDR1 MNHEY and CDR2 SVGEGT. The CDR3 consists of 13 residues. The junction had 8 bases not matched to a gene; V was cut back by 7 bases and J by 5 bases. The CDR3 spells CASTGQSRNEQYF. DNA of the CDR3: TGTGCCAGCACGGGACAGTCTCGGAACGAGCAGTACTTC.

There are many counts of this clonotype. V is TRBV20-1 and J is TRBJ1-1; D gene ambiguous. Germline loops: CDR1 DFQATT, CDR2 SNEGSKA (reference sequence). The CDR3 sequence is 15 residues long. V was trimmed by 3 bases and J by 4 bases, leaving 18 bases between them. The CDR3 DNA follows: TGCAGTGCTAGCGAGCCGACGTTCGGGAGCACTGAAGCTTTCTTT. It codes for CSASEPTFGSTEAFF.

This clonotype occurred many times. V and J are TRBV7-2 and TRBJ1-6, with 7 bases fitting TRBD1. With 5 bases clipped from V and 7 bases from J, the junction kept 17 bases outside the gene matches. Germline CDR1 and CDR2: SGHTA and FQGNSA. CDR3 length: 18 amino acids. The CDR3 DNA reads as TGTGCCAGCAGCCGTCAACCCCCTATGACAGGGATGAATTCACCCCTCCACTTT. Translation gives CASSRQPPMTGMNSPLHF. Full variable domain (outside the CDR3, taken from reference TRBV7-2 and TRBJ1-6): GAGVSQSPSNKVTEKGKDVELRCDPISGHTALYWYRQSLGQGLEFLIYFQGNSAPDKSGLPSDRFSAERTGGSVSTLTIQRTQQEDSAVYLCASSRQPPMTGMNSPLHFGNGTRLTVT.

This clonotype has a handful of counts. The chain uses TRBV30 and TRBJ1-4; D is ambiguous. This CDR3 region has 15 residues. Germline loops: CDR1 GTSNPN, CDR2 SVGIG (reference sequence). Trimming took 3 bases from V and 8 from J, leaving 19 bases between them. CDR3 in DNA: TGTGCCTGGAGGCACCCACCGTCAACCGGGGAAAAACTGTTTTTT. It specifies CAWRHPPSTGEKLFF.

This clonotype was found a few times. The gene calls are TRBV27 and TRBJ1-4; TRBD1 matches 9 bases. This CDR3 spans 12 amino acids. Germline CDR1 MNHEY, CDR2 SMNVEV (reference sequence). V trimming: 6 bases; J trimming: 8 bases; junction bases outside the gene matches: 1. The CDR3 sequence: CASRQGAEKLFF. CDR3 coding DNA: TGTGCCAGCAGACAGGGGGCGGAAAAACTGTTTTTT.

This clonotype was seen repeatedly, ten times or more. This chain joins TRBV11-2 and TRBJ1-1, with D maybe TRBD1 (5 bases). This CDR3 contains 14 residues. Germline-derived CDR1 and CDR2 are SGHAT and FQNNGV. V was pared by 2 bases and J by 6 bases, with 13 bases between. The CDR3 nucleotides read TGTGCCAGCAGCTTACAGGGACGAAGATCTGAAGCTTTCTTT. It translates to CASSLQGRRSEAFF.

This clonotype came up a few times. The J gene is TRBJ2-7, the V gene TRBV3-1; D is perhaps TRBD1 (6 bases). V lost 4 bases, J lost 4 bases, and 14 bases lay in between. Germline-derived CDR1 and CDR2 are LGHDT and YNNKEL (reference sequence). CDR3 length equals 14 residues. CDR3 sequence reads: CASSPSDSDYEQYF. Here the CDR3 DNA reads TGTGCCAGCAGCCCCTCGGACAGTGATTACGAGCAGTACTTC.

Note on this clonotype: One end of the junction varies from germline; a read error may be responsible. V gene TRBV4-1 combines with J gene TRBJ2-7; TRBD2 might be the D (5 bases). CDR1 is MGHRA and CDR2 is YSYEKL in the germline V gene. The CDR3 length is 14 residues. This CDR3 reads CASSQPGISYEQYF. The CDR3 DNA follows: TGCGCCAGCAGCCAACCGGGAATCTCCTACGAACAGTACTTC.

This clonotype was counted at least ten times. CDR3: CASTNRFYGYTF. CDR3 nucleotides: TGTGCCAGCACGAACAGGTTCTATGGCTACACCTTC. The chain couples TRBV28 to TRBJ1-2; TRBD1 is a possible D gene (5 bases). The CDR3 loop spans 12 amino acids. V was trimmed by 7 bases and J by 4 bases, leaving 10 bases between them. CDR1 is MDHEN, CDR2 SYDVKM, per germline.

At least ten counts were recorded for this clonotype. The chain links TRBV3-1 to TRBJ1-6, with unresolved D. The V gene lost 1 base and the J gene lost 9 bases, with 13 bases spanning the gap. Germline CDR1 reads LGHDT; CDR2 reads YNNKEL (reference sequence). This CDR3 is 15 amino acids long. The CDR3 loop is CASSQVGFRASPLHF. CDR3 coding DNA: TGTGCCAGCAGCCAAGTGGGGTTTCGGGCTTCACCCCTCCACTTT. Supplemented by reference TRBV3-1 and TRBJ1-6, the full variable domain reads DTAVSQTPKYLVTQMGNDKSIKCEQNLGHDTMYWYKQDSKKFLKIMFSYNNKELIINETVPNRFSPKSPDKAHLNLHINSLELGDSAVYFCASSQVGFRASPLHFGNGTRLTVT.

This clonotype was picked up a small number of times. At one boundary the junction diverges from the germline segment, which might be a read error. The V gene is TRBV12-3 or TRBV12-4, the J gene TRBJ2-2, with TRBD2 identical over 7 bases. This CDR3 comprises 14 residues. The CDR3, as DNA: TGTGCCAGCACGAAAGCGGGATCCACCGGGGAGCCGTTTTTT. Translating gives CASTKAGSTGEPFF.

The rearrangement links TRBV7-2 to TRBJ1-2, with 8 bases aligning to TRBD1. After removal of 4 bases from V and 4 bases from J, the junction contained 14 bases not matched to a gene. Germline CDR1 and CDR2: SGHTA and FQGNSA. The CDR3 is 17 amino acids. This CDR3 is CASSSKTGQGSIYGYTF. In DNA, the CDR3 is TGTGCCAGCAGCTCAAAGACCGGACAGGGAAGCATCTATGGCTACACCTTC.

The table lists this clonotype with many counts. This rearrangement joins TRBV30 to TRBJ1-4, with D possibly TRBD1 on 5 matching bases. The V end was cut by 0 bases, the J end by 8 bases, with 16 bases between. The CDR3 is made up of 15 amino acids. CDR1 is GTSNPN, CDR2 SVGIG, per germline (reference sequence). CDR3 bases: TGTGCCTGGAGTGTAGAAAGGGGAGGGCGAGAAAAACTGTTTTTT. It encodes CAWSVERGGREKLFF.

In its sample, this clonotype was seen many times. A much larger clone differs by one base, so this may be a read error. The V and J genes are TRBV11-2 and TRBJ2-7, with 9 bases matching TRBD1. CDR1 is SGHAT and CDR2 is FQNNGV in the germline V gene. V dropped 3 bases and J dropped 5; count of bases not matched to a gene: 5. The CDR3 has 14 amino acids. CDR3 DNA sequence: TGTGCCAGCAGCTTGAGGACAGGGGTCCACGAGCAGTACTTC. Protein: CASSLRTGVHEQYF.

In its sample, this clonotype was seen many times. The rearrangement joins TRBV20-1 to TRBJ1-1; D perhaps matches TRBD1 (5 bases). The CDR3 sequence is 15 residues long. Trimming stripped 6 bases from V and 4 bases from J, with 21 bases between. Germline V CDR1 and CDR2: DFQATT, SNEGSKA (reference sequence). Here the CDR3 reads CSATTPGAGGTEAFF. In DNA form, the CDR3 reads TGCAGTGCAACGACCCCCGGGGCCGGTGGCACTGAAGCTTTCTTT.

This clonotype occurred a few times. The chain couples TRBV5-5 to TRBJ2-1; no definite D call. Germline lookup yields CDR1 SGHKS and CDR2 YYEKEE (reference sequence). The V end lost 2 bases, the J end lost 0 bases, and 9 bases lay between the germline ends. This CDR3 has 15 amino acids. The CDR3, as DNA: TGTGCCAGCAGCTTTTACAAAAGCTCCTACAATGAGCAGTTCTTC. It specifies CASSFYKSSYNEQFF.